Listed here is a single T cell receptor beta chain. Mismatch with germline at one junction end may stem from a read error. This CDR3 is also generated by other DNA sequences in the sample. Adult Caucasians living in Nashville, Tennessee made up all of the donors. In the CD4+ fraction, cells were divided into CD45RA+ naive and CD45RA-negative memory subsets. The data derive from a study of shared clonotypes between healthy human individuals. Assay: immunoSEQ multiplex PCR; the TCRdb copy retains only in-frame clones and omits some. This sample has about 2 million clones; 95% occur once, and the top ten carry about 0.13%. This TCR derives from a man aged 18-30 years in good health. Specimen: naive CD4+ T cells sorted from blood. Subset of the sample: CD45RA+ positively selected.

The CDR3 DNA reads TGCAGCGTTGAACAGGGTGGAACTGAAGCCTTCTTT. Translating gives CSVEQGGTEAFF. The chain couples TRBV29-1 to TRBJ1-1; a weak D match, TRBD1 (5 bases). In germline, CDR1 is SQVTM, CDR2 ANQGSEA. CDR3 length equals 12 residues.